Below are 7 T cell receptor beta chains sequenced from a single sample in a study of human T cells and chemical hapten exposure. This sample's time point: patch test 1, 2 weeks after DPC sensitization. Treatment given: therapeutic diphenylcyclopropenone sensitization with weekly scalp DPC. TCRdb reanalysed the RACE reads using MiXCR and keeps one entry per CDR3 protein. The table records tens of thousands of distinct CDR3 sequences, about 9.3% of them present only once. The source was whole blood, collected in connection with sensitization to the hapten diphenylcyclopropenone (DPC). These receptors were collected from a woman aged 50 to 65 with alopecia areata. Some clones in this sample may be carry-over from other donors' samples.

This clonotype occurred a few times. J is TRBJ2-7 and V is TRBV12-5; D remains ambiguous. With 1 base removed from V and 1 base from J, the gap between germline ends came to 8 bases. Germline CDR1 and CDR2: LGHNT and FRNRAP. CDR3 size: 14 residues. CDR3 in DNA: TGTGCTAGTGGTTTGGCCGAAATTTCCTACGAGCAGTACTTC. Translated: CASGLAEISYEQYF.

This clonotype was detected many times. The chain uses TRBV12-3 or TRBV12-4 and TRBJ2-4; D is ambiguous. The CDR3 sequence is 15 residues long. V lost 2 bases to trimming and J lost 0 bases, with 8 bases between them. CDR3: CASSLNPLAKNIQYF. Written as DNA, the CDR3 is TGTGCCAGCAGTTTAAATCCCCTAGCCAAAAACATTCAGTACTTC.

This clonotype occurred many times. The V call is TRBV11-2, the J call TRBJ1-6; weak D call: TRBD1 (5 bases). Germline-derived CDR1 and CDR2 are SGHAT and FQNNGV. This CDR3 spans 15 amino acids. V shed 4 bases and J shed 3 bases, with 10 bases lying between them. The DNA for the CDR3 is TGTGCCAGCAGCTCCCGGGACGGCTATAATTCACCCCTCCACTTT. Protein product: CASSSRDGYNSPLHF.

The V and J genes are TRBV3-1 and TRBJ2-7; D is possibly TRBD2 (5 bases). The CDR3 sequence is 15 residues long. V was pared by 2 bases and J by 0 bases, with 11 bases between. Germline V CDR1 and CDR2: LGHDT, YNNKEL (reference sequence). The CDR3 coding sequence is TGTGCCAGCAGCCAACTCGGAGGAAGCTCCTACGAGCAGTACTTC. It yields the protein CASSQLGGSSYEQYF.

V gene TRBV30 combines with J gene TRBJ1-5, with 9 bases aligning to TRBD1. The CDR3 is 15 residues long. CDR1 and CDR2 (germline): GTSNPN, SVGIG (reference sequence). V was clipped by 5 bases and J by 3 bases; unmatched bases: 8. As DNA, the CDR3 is TGTGCCTGGTCAGGGGGGACAGGGTTCAATCAGCCCCAGCATTTT. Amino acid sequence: CAWSGGTGFNQPQHF.

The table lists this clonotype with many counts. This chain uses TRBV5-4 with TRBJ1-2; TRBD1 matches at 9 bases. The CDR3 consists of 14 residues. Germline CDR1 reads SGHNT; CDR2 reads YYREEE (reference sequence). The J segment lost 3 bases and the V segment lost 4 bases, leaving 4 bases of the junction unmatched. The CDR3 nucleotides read TGTGCCAGCAGCCCCAGGACAGGGGACTATGGCTACACCTTC. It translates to CASSPRTGDYGYTF.

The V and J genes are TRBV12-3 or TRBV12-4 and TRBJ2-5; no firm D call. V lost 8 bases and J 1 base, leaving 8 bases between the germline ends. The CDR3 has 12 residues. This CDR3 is CASSNIQETQYF. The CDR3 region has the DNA TGTGCCAGCTCCAATATCCAAGAGACCCAGTACTTC.